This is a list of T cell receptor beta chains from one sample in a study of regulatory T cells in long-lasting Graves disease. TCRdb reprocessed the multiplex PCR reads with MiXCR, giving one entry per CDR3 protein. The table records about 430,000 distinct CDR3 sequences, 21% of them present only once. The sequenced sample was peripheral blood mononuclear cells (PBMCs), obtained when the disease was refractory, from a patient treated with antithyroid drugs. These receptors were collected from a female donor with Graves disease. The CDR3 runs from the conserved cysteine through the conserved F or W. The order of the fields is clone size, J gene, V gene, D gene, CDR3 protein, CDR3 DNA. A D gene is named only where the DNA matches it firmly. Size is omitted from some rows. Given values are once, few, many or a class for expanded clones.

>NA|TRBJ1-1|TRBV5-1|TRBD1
CASSLWGFGTDTEAFF
TGCGCCAGCAGCTTGTGGGGATTCGGGACAGACACTGAAGCTTTCTTT
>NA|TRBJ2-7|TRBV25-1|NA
CASSATGPIQYEQYF
TGTGCCAGCAGTGCTACCGGACCAATACAATACGAGCAGTACTTC
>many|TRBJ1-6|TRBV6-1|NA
CASSPDLPSPLHF
TGTGCCAGCAGTCCGGACCTACCCTCACCCCTCCACTTT
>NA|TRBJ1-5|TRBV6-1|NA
CASSEALDGMYSNQPQHF
TGTGCCAGCAGTGAAGCTCTGGACGGAATGTATAGCAATCAGCCCCAGCATTTT
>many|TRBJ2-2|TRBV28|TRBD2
CASSRSSGSKAGELFF
TGTGCCAGCAGTCGTAGTAGCGGGAGTAAGGCCGGGGAGCTGTTTTTT
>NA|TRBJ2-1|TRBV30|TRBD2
CAWSVGGRVYNEQFF
TGTGCCTGGAGTGTAGGAGGGAGGGTCTACAATGAGCAGTTCTTC
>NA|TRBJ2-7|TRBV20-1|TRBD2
CSVPGLAASYEQYF
TGCAGTGTCCCGGGACTAGCGGCTTCATACGAGCAGTACTTC
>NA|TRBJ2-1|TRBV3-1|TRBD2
CASSQDRLAGSEQFF
TGTGCCAGCAGCCAAGATCGCCTAGCGGGAAGCGAGCAGTTCTTC
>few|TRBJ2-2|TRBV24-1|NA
CATSVRGTGELFF
TGTGCCACCAGTGTTAGAGGTACCGGGGAGCTGTTTTTT
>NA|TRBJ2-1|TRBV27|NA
CASSFLSGDFHSSSYNEQFF
TGTGCCAGCAGTTTCTTGTCGGGGGACTTCCACTCCTCCTCCTACAATGAGCAGTTCTTC
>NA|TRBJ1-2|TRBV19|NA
CASNRGSLGYTF
TGTGCCAGTAATCGCGGCTCTCTTGGCTACACCTTC
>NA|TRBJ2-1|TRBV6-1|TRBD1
CASSEDYGTGLYNEQFF
TGTGCCAGCAGTGAAGACTATGGGACAGGTCTTTACAATGAGCAGTTCTTC
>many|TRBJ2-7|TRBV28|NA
CASSFSGPPYEQYF
TGTGCCAGCAGTTTCAGCGGGCCCCCCTACGAGCAGTACTTC
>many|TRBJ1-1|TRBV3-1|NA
CASSQQTAGAAEAFF
TGTGCCAGCAGCCAACAAACCGCAGGGGCCGCTGAAGCTTTCTTT
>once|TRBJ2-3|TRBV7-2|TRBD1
CASSLGQGSADTQYF
TGTGCCAGCAGTCTGGGACAGGGATCGGCAGATACGCAGTATTTT
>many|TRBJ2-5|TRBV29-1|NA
CSVESYYQETQYF
TGCAGCGTTGAAAGTTACTATCAAGAGACCCAGTACTTC
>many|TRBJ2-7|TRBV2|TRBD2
CASSPSRDYSYEQYF
TGTGCCAGCAGTCCTTCCCGGGACTACTCCTACGAGCAGTACTTC
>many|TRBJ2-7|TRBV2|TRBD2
CASSEALRGSLYEQYF
TGTGCCAGCAGTGAAGCGCTTCGCGGGAGCTTGTACGAGCAGTACTTC
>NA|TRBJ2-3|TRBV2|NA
CASSPDGVSLFFDTQYF
TGTGCCAGCAGTCCAGATGGCGTCTCTCTCTTTTTCGATACGCAGTATTTT
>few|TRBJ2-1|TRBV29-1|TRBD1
CSVEPRTGGNDNEQFF
TGCAGCGTTGAACCACGGACAGGGGGAAACGACAATGAGCAGTTCTTC
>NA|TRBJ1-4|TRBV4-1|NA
CASGGDPNEKLFF
TGCGCCTCAGGAGGGGACCCTAATGAAAAACTGTTTTTT
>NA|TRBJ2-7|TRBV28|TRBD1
CASSPTSLTGLGQYF
TGTGCCAGCAGTCCGACCTCCCTGACAGGGCTCGGGCAGTACTTC
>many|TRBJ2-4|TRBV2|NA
CASSDTVESKNIQYF
TGTGCCAGCAGTGATACCGTGGAGAGCAAAAACATTCAGTACTTC
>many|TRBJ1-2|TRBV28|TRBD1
CASSPQGFGYGYTF
TGTGCCAGCAGCCCACAGGGGTTCGGCTATGGCTACACCTTC
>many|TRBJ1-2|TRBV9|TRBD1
CASSVRTGYYTF
TGTGCCAGCAGCGTAAGGACAGGATACTACACCTTC
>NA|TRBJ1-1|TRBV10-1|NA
CASSDREWTEAFF
TGCGCCAGCAGTGACAGGGAATGGACTGAAGCTTTCTTT
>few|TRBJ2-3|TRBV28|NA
CASLSFGGKDTDTQYF
TGTGCCAGCCTCAGTTTTGGCGGGAAGGACACAGATACGCAGTATTTT
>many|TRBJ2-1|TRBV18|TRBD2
CASSLAGAHSEQFF
TGTGCCAGCTCACTAGCGGGAGCACATAGTGAGCAGTTCTTC
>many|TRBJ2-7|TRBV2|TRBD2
CASMETSGSYEQYF
TGTGCCAGCATGGAGACTAGCGGGAGCTACGAGCAGTACTTC
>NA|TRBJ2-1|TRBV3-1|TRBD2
CASSQVTGRGSYNEQFF
TGTGCCAGCAGCCAAGTAACCGGGAGGGGGTCCTACAATGAGCAGTTCTTC
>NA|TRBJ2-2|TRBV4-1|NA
CASSQEQGRDHTGELFF
TGCGCCAGCAGCCAAGAACAGGGACGAGATCACACCGGGGAGCTGTTTTTT
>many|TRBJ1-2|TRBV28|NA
CASSLAQGPRGYTF
TGTGCCAGCAGTTTAGCACAGGGCCCTCGTGGCTACACCTTC
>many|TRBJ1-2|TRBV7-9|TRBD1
CASSSGTGYFGYTF
TGTGCCAGCAGTTCCGGGACAGGGTATTTTGGCTACACCTTC
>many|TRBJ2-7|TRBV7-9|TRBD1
CASSTLTGTGGDEQYF
TGTGCCAGCAGCACCCTAACCGGGACAGGGGGCGACGAGCAGTACTTC
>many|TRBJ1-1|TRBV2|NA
CASLLGVPNTEAFF
TGTGCCAGCCTGCTAGGGGTTCCGAACACTGAAGCTTTCTTT